This TCR beta chain emerged from a study of T-cell reconstitution after alpha-beta-depleted transplantation in children. Whole-study results and caveats: Roughly two months post-transplant, alpha-beta T cells reportedly originated from several hundred graft clones that had expanded. Some patients showed high day-60 TCRbeta diversity, which derived from surviving recipient T cells and thymic progenitors. Diversity and T-cell counts at one year after transplant derived mostly from new T cells.

Comment on this clonotype: Antigen unknown.

TCRbeta library construction was performed incorporating unique molecular identifiers. TCRdb itself ran the PCR reads through MiXCR, one entry per CDR3 protein. The sample has more than 120,000 distinct CDR3 sequences, around 8.8% seen once. Germline lookup yields CDR1 KGHDR and CDR2 SFDVKD. The CDR3 runs to 16 residues. J was trimmed by 3 bases and V by 4 bases; bases with no gene match: 9. The material was PBMCs, mostly from graft donor cells, obtained 180 days after TCRalphabeta/CD19-depleted stem cell transplant. V usage is TRBV24-1 and J usage is TRBJ2-7; TRBD1 matches at 9 bases. This receptor was identified in a female patient aged 2-10 years who had a stem cell transplant for congenital amegakaryocytic thrombocytopenia, so the T cells may come from the graft donor. The CDR3 loop is CATSDRGTGIDYEQYF. CDR3 DNA: TGTGCCACCAGTGACCGAGGGACAGGGATCGACTACGAGCAGTACTTC.